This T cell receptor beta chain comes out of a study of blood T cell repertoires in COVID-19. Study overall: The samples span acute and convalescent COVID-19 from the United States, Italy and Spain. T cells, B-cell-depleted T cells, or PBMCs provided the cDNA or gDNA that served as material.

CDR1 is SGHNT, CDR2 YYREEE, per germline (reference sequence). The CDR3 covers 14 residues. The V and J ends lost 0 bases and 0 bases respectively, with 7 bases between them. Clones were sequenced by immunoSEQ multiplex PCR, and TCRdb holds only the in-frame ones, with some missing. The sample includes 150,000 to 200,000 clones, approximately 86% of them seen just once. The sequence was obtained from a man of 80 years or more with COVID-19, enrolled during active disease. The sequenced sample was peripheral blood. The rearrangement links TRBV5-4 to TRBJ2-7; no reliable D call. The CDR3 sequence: CASSLETNSYEQYF. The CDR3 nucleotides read TGTGCCAGCAGCTTGGAAACAAACTCCTACGAGCAGTACTTC. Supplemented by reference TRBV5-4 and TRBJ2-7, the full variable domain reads ETGVTQSPTHLIKTRGQQVTLRCSSQSGHNTVSWYQQALGQGPQFIFQYYREEENGRGNFPPRFSGLQFPNYSSELNVNALELDDSALYLCASSLETNSYEQYFGPGTRLTVT.